The sequence of this T cell receptor (beta chain) was determined in a study of T cells expressing NK-cell markers. Reprocessing the 5' RACE reads, TCRdb reports a single entry for every CDR3 protein and omits DNA. Its listing shows 300,000 to 450,000 distinct CDR3 sequences. Germline values: CDR1 SGHRS, CDR2 YFSETQ. The CDR3 totals 15 residues. The J gene is TRBJ1-1, the V gene TRBV5-1. This clonotype was sampled from a man aged 18 to 69 in good health. What was sequenced was blood T cells: a sorted CD56 or NKG2C T cell subset, CD4+ or CD8+ T cells, or bulk PBMC T cells (not recorded which). CDR3 sequence: CASSLIFGGDTEAFF.